The next 19 T cell receptor beta chains were all read from a single sample in a study of beta chain features in type 1 diabetes. Investigators reverse transcribed all isolated RNA, so they sequenced expressed TCRB transcripts. Sequencing was performed with immunoSEQ multiplex PCR; in TCRdb, only in-frame clones are kept and a portion is missing. The sample lists a few hundred thousand clones; approximately 15% were seen once. Sequenced input: central memory CD4+ T cells from blood. These receptors originate from a man aged 30-40 years in good health.

This clone turned up a few times. The CDR3 spells CASSLDQKGSYNEQFF. The CDR3 coding sequence is TGTGCCAGCAGCTTAGATCAGAAAGGCTCCTACAATGAGCAGTTCTTC. J is TRBJ2-1 and V is TRBV7-2; D remains ambiguous. Between the trimmed V and J ends, which lost 1 base and 0 bases, there was a span of 10 bases. Germline loops: CDR1 SGHTA, CDR2 FQGNSA. CDR3 length: 16 amino acids.

This clone has only a few counts. The chain combines TRBV14 with TRBJ1-4; 9 bases agree with TRBD1. Trimming removed 5 bases from V and 8 bases from J; junction bases left unmatched: 6. Germline CDR1 reads SGHDN; CDR2 reads FVKESK. The CDR3 runs to 14 residues. CDR3 nucleotides: TGTGCCAGCAGCATGACAGGGGGTTGGGAAAAACTGTTTTTT. It translates to CASSMTGGWEKLFF.

This clone was seen many times. This chain uses TRBV27 with TRBJ2-2; no reliable D call. Trimming took off 7 bases at V and 3 bases at J, with 12 bases between the two ends. Germline V lookup: CDR1 MNHEY, CDR2 SMNVEV (reference sequence). The CDR3 consists of 14 residues. The CDR3 spells CASKQDHYTGELFF. CDR3 coding DNA: TGTGCCAGCAAGCAGGACCACTACACCGGGGAGCTGTTTTTT.

The chain carries TRBV20-1 and TRBJ2-7; no reliable D call. V was shortened by 6 bases and J by 1 base, with 7 bases between the two germline ends. Germline CDR1 reads DFQATT; CDR2 reads SNEGSKA (reference sequence). This CDR3 region has 11 residues. CDR3 bases: TGCAGTGCGGGGAAATCCTACGAGCAGTACTTC. This codes for CSAGKSYEQYF.

This clone was picked up a small number of times. V gene TRBV6-5 combines with J gene TRBJ2-2; no definite D call. CDR3 length: 15 residues. V gave up 8 bases and J gave up 6 bases, with 19 bases separating them. Germline V gives CDR1 MNHEY, CDR2 SVGAGI. CDR3 nucleotide sequence: TGTGCCAGCGGGGTACCTTTAAGGGTATCCGGGGAGCTGTTTTTT. Its protein product is CASGVPLRVSGELFF.

This clone has only a few counts. V is TRBV2 and J is TRBJ2-1, with TRBD2 matching over 8 bases. V lost 6 bases, J lost 8 bases, and 12 bases stayed unmatched. There are 15 residues in the CDR3. CDR1 is SNHLY, CDR2 FYNNEI, per germline. The CDR3 region is CASSMRLARGDEQFF. The CDR3 DNA reads as TGTGCCAGCAGCATGAGACTAGCGAGGGGTGATGAGCAGTTCTTC.

The chain uses TRBV7-6 and TRBJ2-5; TRBD2 aligns across 10 bases. This CDR3 has 16 amino acids. V dropped 1 base and J dropped 7; count of bases not matched to a gene: 9. CDR1 and CDR2 from the germline V gene are SGHVS and FNYEAQ. The CDR3 is CASSLGASGGTGTQYF. The CDR3 DNA follows: TGTGCCAGCAGCTTAGGGGCTAGCGGGGGAACTGGGACCCAGTACTTC.

The chain has TRBV5-4 and TRBJ2-1, with TRBD2 identical over 9 bases. Unmatched junction bases numbered 9, after V lost 9 bases and J lost 2 bases. CDR1 is SGHNT, CDR2 YYREEE, per germline (reference sequence). The CDR3 runs to 15 residues. In DNA form, the CDR3 reads TGTGCCATCTCATCGGGCGGGGGGGCCTACAATGAGCAGTTCTTC. Translating it yields CAISSGGGAYNEQFF. The full variable domain, with the rest looked up from reference TRBV5-4 and TRBJ2-1, is ETGVTQSPTHLIKTRGQQVTLRCSSQSGHNTVSWYQQALGQGPQFIFQYYREEENGRGNFPPRFSGLQFPNYSSELNVNALELDDSALYLCAISSGGGAYNEQFFGPGTRLTVL.

The genes are TRBV7-8 and TRBJ2-3, with 7 nucleotides matching TRBD1. Germline lookup yields CDR1 SGHVS and CDR2 FQNEAQ. The CDR3 has 13 amino acids. V was pared by 6 bases and J by 10 bases, with 10 bases of the junction left unmatched. The chain's CDR3 is CASRLGPGGSQYF. Here the CDR3 DNA reads TGTGCCAGCAGACTGGGGCCAGGGGGTTCGCAGTATTTT.

This clone occurred many times. The chain is built from TRBV7-2 and TRBJ2-7, with D perhaps given as TRBD1 or TRBD2 (5 bases each). V was trimmed by 5 bases and J by 7 bases, leaving 15 bases between them. Germline V gene data show CDR1 as SGHTA and CDR2 as FQGNSA. The CDR3 consists of 13 residues. This CDR3 is CASSQRGNREQYF. CDR3 DNA: TGTGCCAGCAGCCAGAGGGGAAATCGAGAGCAGTACTTC. Full variable domain (outside the CDR3, taken from reference TRBV7-2 and TRBJ2-7): GAGVSQSPSNKVTEKGKDVELRCDPISGHTALYWYRQSLGQGLEFLIYFQGNSAPDKSGLPSDRFSAERTGGSVSTLTIQRTQQEDSAVYLCASSQRGNREQYFGPGTRLTVT.

This clone showed up just a few times. DNA for the CDR3: TGTGCCAGCAGCTCGAGGCTTTCGGCGGTTGATTCACCCCTCCACTTT. It encodes CASSSRLSAVDSPLHF. The genes are TRBV7-2 and TRBJ1-6, with D unresolved. The germline gives CDR1 SGHTA, CDR2 FQGNSA. Trimming removed 4 bases from V and 8 bases from J, with 18 bases in between. The CDR3 is made up of 16 amino acids.

This clone was observed at least ten times. V gene TRBV18 combines with J gene TRBJ2-1; unclear D gene. The V end lost 4 bases, the J end lost 9 bases, and 13 bases lay between the germline ends. The CDR3 spans 13 residues. Germline V gene lookup returns CDR1 KGHSH and CDR2 LQKENI. CDR3 in DNA: TGTGCCAGCTCACACTCGGGTTTGGGTGAGCAGTTCTTC. Residues: CASSHSGLGEQFF.

The J gene is TRBJ2-7, the V gene TRBV10-3; TRBD2 matches at 7 bases. The V segment lost 8 bases and the J segment 6 bases; nucleotides outside the gene matches: 10. The CDR3 runs 13 residues. CDR1 and CDR2 from the germline V gene are ENHRY and SYGVKD. CDR3 residues: CAIRRLAFVEQYF. CDR3 bases: TGTGCCATCCGAAGACTAGCCTTCGTCGAGCAGTACTTC.

A few counts support this clone. V gene TRBV11-2 combines with J gene TRBJ2-3; 7 bases fit TRBD2. The CDR3 has 16 residues. Losses at the gene ends were 1 base for V and 2 bases for J; bases not matched to a gene: 6. Germline CDR1 reads SGHAT; CDR2 reads FQNNGV. CDR3 region: CASSLALAESTDTQYF. The DNA of the CDR3 is TGTGCCAGCAGCTTAGCGCTAGCGGAGTCCACAGATACGCAGTATTTT.

The gene calls are TRBV30 and TRBJ2-1; D possibly matches TRBD1 or TRBD2 (7 bases each). The CDR3 extends over 13 amino acids. V lost 4 bases, J lost 8 bases, and 15 bases lay in between. Germline loops: CDR1 GTSNPN, CDR2 SVGIG (reference sequence). CDR3 region: CAWTPGGGYEQFF. CDR3 nucleotide sequence: TGTGCCTGGACCCCAGGGGGGGGTTATGAGCAGTTCTTC.

The chain carries TRBV29-1 and TRBJ1-4, with D possibly matching TRBD1 (6 bases). In germline, CDR1 is SQVTM, CDR2 ANQGSEA. CDR3 length: 14 residues. Trimming took off 6 bases at V and 0 bases at J, with 11 bases between the two ends. This CDR3 reads CSVRGQSTNEKLFF. CDR3 nucleotide sequence: TGCAGCGTGCGGGGGCAGTCAACTAATGAAAAACTGTTTTTT.

This clone was seen more than once but under ten times. The chain links TRBV11-2 to TRBJ2-1; 7 nucleotides line up with TRBD1. Germline assignment: CDR1 SGHAT and CDR2 FQNNGV. CDR3 length: 17 amino acids. Losses at the gene ends were 3 bases for V and 4 bases for J; bases not matched to a gene: 12. The CDR3 sequence is CASSFSSNRGGYNEQFF. The CDR3 DNA is TGTGCCAGCAGCTTTTCCTCCAACAGGGGTGGTTACAATGAGCAGTTCTTC.

There are a few counts of this clone. The chain carries TRBV15 and TRBJ1-5; D ambiguous. The CDR3 length is 12 residues. Germline V gene sequence: CDR1 LNHNV, CDR2 YYDKDF (reference sequence). V gave up 5 bases and J gave up 9 bases, with 11 bases separating them. The DNA of the CDR3 is TGTGCCACCAGCCCGGGTTGGGTGCCCCAGCATTTT. Amino acids: CATSPGWVPQHF. The complete variable domain, with remaining parts taken from reference TRBV15 and TRBJ1-5, reads DAMVIQNPRYQVTQFGKPVTLSCSQTLNHNVMYWYQQKSSQAPKLLFHYYDKDFNNEADTPDNFQSRRPNTSFCFLDIRSPGLGDTAMYLCATSPGWVPQHFGDGTRLSIL.

This clone showed up many times. The chain recombines TRBV11-2 with TRBJ2-7; D may match TRBD1 or TRBD2 (6 bases each). Trimming stripped 5 bases from V and 1 base from J, with 15 bases between. The CDR3 extends over 15 amino acids. Germline V gives CDR1 SGHAT, CDR2 FQNNGV. CDR3 in amino acids: CASSVEGGSSYEQYF. Written as DNA, the CDR3 is TGTGCCAGCAGCGTCGAGGGGGGATCTTCCTACGAGCAGTACTTC.